This TCR beta chain was sequenced in a study of early T cells in non-severe SARS-CoV-2 infection. The wider study: Chains from this unsorted whole-blood bulk RNA could not be paired. Whole-study findings and limits: Database matching using VDJdb favored anti-spike CD8 responses, with private and CD4 specificities left missing.

Researchers tagged individual cDNA molecules with unique molecular identifiers. TCRdb fed the 5' RACE reads into MiXCR, producing one record per CDR3 protein. The profile shows about 83,000 distinct CDR3 sequences, 9% to 15% of them singletons. This clonotype was detected many times. The antigen is not known. The germline gives CDR1 MNHEY, CDR2 SVGEGT. This CDR3 has 14 residues. With 6 bases clipped from V and 2 bases from J, the junction kept 6 bases outside the gene matches. Material: whole blood. The chain combines TRBV6-2 or TRBV6-3 with TRBJ2-7; 8 nucleotides line up with TRBD1. This clonotype originated in an adult who was a healthcare worker with PCR-confirmed SARS-CoV-2 infection or an uninfected control (not recorded which). The CDR3 coding sequence is TGTGCCAGCAGAACTACAGGGGGAGCCTACGAGCAGTACTTC. Translation gives CASRTTGGAYEQYF.